Detailed here is one T cell receptor (beta chain). Antigen specificity is unknown. PCR involved 60 Vbeta and 13 Jbeta primers. Data came from immunoSEQ multiplex PCR; TCRdb stores just in-frame clones and leaves some out. The profile shows 95,000 to 110,000 clones, around 60% of them singletons. These data are taken from a study of cytomegalovirus exposure and HLA in healthy donors. Trimming stripped 2 bases from V and 1 base from J, with 8 bases between. Germline-derived CDR1 and CDR2 are MDHEN and SYDVKM. The CDR3 covers 15 residues. Those who donated were healthy bone marrow donors. Study-wide results and caveats: In an earlier analysis, productive rearrangement rates for most beta V segments clustered near 87% or 30%.

The clonotype was recovered from a woman between 50 and 59 years old in good health and CMV-seronegative. Sample: PBMCs. This chain links TRBV28 with TRBJ2-2; D is uncertain. The DNA of the CDR3 is TGTGCCAGCAGTTTAGGTAGCCTGAACACCGGGGAGCTGTTTTTT. This codes for CASSLGSLNTGELFF.